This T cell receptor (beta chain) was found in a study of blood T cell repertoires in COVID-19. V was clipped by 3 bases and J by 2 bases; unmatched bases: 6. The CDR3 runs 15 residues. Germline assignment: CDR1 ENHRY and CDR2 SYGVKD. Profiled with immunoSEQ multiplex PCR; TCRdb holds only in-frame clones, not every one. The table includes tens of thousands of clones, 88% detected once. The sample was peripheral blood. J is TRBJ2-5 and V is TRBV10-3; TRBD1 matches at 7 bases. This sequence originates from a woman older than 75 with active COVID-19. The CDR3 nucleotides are TGTGCCATCAGTGATAGGGGACAGTCACAAGAGACCCAGTACTTC. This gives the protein CAISDRGQSQETQYF.